One sample yielded the 21 T cell receptor beta chains listed below, sequenced in a study of OX40 agonist ivuxolimab in advanced cancers. TCRdb's table, derived via immunoSEQ multiplex PCR, lists solely in-frame clones and lacks some. The sample holds under 85,000 clones, roughly 86% seen once. Sequenced here: CD4+ or CD8+ T cells sorted from blood, sampled in a trial of the OX40 agonist ivuxolimab. The receptor set was obtained from an adult with an advanced solid tumor such as melanoma, head and neck, liver or kidney cancer.

The gene calls are TRBV4-2 and TRBJ2-5; 8 bases fit TRBD1. V was clipped by 5 bases and J by 4 bases; unmatched bases: 12. CDR1 and CDR2 (germline): LGHNA, YNFKEQ. The CDR3 runs 16 residues. The CDR3 nucleotides read TGTGCCAGCAGCACCCTCCGGGACAGGTTGAGAGAGACCCAGTACTTC. Its translation: CASSTLRDRLRETQYF.

V gene TRBV4-2 combines with J gene TRBJ2-7; D is unclear. Germline V CDR1 and CDR2: LGHNA, YNFKEQ. Trimming removed 0 bases at V and 6 bases at J, with 18 bases between. The CDR3 is 16 amino acids. The CDR3 coding sequence is TGTGCCAGCAGCCAAGACGAAGCGCGGTCCTTTGGCGAGCAGTACTTC. Translated: CASSQDEARSFGEQYF.

J is TRBJ2-4 and V is TRBV4-2; D is undetermined. Germline values: CDR1 LGHNA, CDR2 YNFKEQ. V was clipped by 4 bases and J by 0 bases, with 13 bases between them. CDR3 size: 16 residues. CDR3 sequence reads: CASSPHRSIAKNIQYF. CDR3 sequence (DNA): TGTGCCAGCAGCCCCCACAGATCTATAGCCAAAAACATTCAGTACTTC.

The rearrangement links TRBV6-5 to TRBJ1-1; no clear D gene. V was shortened by 1 base and J by 0 bases, with 0 bases between the two germline ends. From germline, CDR1 is MNHEY and CDR2 SVGAGI. CDR3 length equals 12 residues. CDR3 protein: CASSYLNTEAFF. CDR3 DNA: TGTGCCAGCAGTTACTTGAACACTGAAGCTTTCTTT.

This clone appeared once. This sequence joins TRBV28 and TRBJ1-2, with D perhaps TRBD1 (6 bases). CDR1 and CDR2 from the germline V gene are MDHEN and SYDVKM. Trimming shortened V by 0 bases and J by 1 base, and 9 bases separated the two germline ends. The CDR3 sequence is 15 residues long. The CDR3 DNA reads TGTGCCAGCAGTTTATGGGCAGGGGATAACTATGGCTACACCTTC. Protein sequence: CASSLWAGDNYGYTF.

The chain couples TRBV6-6 to TRBJ1-4, with D possibly TRBD1 on 5 matching bases. Germline lookup yields CDR1 MNHNY and CDR2 SVGAGI (reference sequence). V gave up 8 bases and J gave up 0 bases, with 13 bases separating them. The CDR3 covers 15 residues. Here the CDR3 reads CASGTGDATNEKLFF. CDR3 nucleotides: TGTGCCAGCGGTACAGGAGATGCAACTAATGAAAAACTGTTTTTT.

The V gene is TRBV9, the J gene TRBJ2-2, with D possibly being TRBD2 (5 bases). Looked up from germline, CDR1 is SGDLS and CDR2 is YYNGEE. Trimming removed 4 bases at V and 6 bases at J, with 22 bases between. The CDR3 covers 17 residues. CDR3 loop: CASSPSGLREVSGELFF. DNA for the CDR3: TGTGCCAGCAGCCCTTCCGGGCTACGGGAAGTCTCCGGGGAGCTGTTTTTT.

The rearrangement links TRBV14 to TRBJ1-2, with D unresolved. CDR3 size: 13 residues. Germline CDR1 and CDR2: SGHDN and FVKESK. The ends were cut back, 4 bases at V and 4 bases at J, with 10 bases in the middle. The CDR3 DNA reads as TGTGCCAGCAGCCCCTACCGCGCCTATGGCTACACCTTC. Its protein is CASSPYRAYGYTF.

The chain links TRBV10-2 to TRBJ2-1, with D maybe TRBD2 (6 bases). The CDR3 extends over 16 amino acids. Germline V gene lookup returns CDR1 WSHSY and CDR2 SAAADI. V shed 2 bases and J shed 4 bases, with 15 bases lying between them. CDR3 sequence reads: CASSEREPEVYNEQFF. The DNA for the CDR3 is TGCGCCAGCAGTGAGCGGGAGCCGGAAGTGTACAATGAGCAGTTCTTC.

The chain combines TRBV19 with TRBJ1-2, with TRBD1 matching 9 bases. This CDR3 region has 15 residues. The V gene's germline CDR1 is LNHDA and CDR2 SQIVND (reference sequence). The ends lost 0 bases at V and 7 bases at J; junction bases unmatched: 6. The CDR3 reads CASSIDLSTGGGYTF. DNA for the CDR3: TGTGCCAGTAGTATAGACCTGTCGACAGGGGGTGGCTACACCTTC. Filled out from reference TRBV19 and TRBJ1-2, the complete variable domain reads DGGITQSPKYLFRKEGQNVTLSCEQNLNHDAMYWYRQDPGQGLRLIYYSQIVNDFQKGDIAEGYSVSREKKESFPLTVTSAQKNPTAFYLCASSIDLSTGGGYTFGSGTRLTVV.

The gene calls are TRBV28 and TRBJ2-1; TRBD1 might be the D (6 bases). Trimming removed 4 bases at V and 14 bases at J, with 15 bases between. Germline V gene lookup returns CDR1 MDHEN and CDR2 SYDVKM. The length of the CDR3 is 12 residues. CDR3 protein: CASSSRDIRKFF. CDR3 nucleotides: TGTGCCAGCAGTTCCCGGGACATCCGAAAGTTCTTC. Drawing the rest from reference TRBV28 and TRBJ2-1, the complete variable domain is DVKVTQSSRYLVKRTGEKVFLECVQDMDHENMFWYRQDPGLGLRLIYFSYDVKMKEKGDIPEGYSVSREKKERFSLILESASTNQTSMYLCASSSRDIRKFFGPGTRLTVL.

The chain links TRBV7-2 to TRBJ1-5; D is possibly TRBD1 (6 bases). V lost 4 bases and J 0 bases, leaving 16 bases between the germline ends. Germline CDR1 and CDR2: SGHTA and FQGNSA. The CDR3 is made up of 17 amino acids. As DNA, the CDR3 is TGTGCCAGCAGCTATACAGGGACCCTCAATAGCAATCAGCCCCAGCATTTT. This sequence encodes CASSYTGTLNSNQPQHF. Variable domain in full (rest from reference TRBV7-2 and TRBJ1-5): GAGVSQSPSNKVTEKGKDVELRCDPISGHTALYWYRQSLGQGLEFLIYFQGNSAPDKSGLPSDRFSAERTGGSVSTLTIQRTQQEDSAVYLCASSYTGTLNSNQPQHFGDGTRLSIL.

The rearrangement joins TRBV7-9 to TRBJ2-2, with D possibly TRBD1 on 5 matching bases. Looked up from germline, CDR1 is SEHNR and CDR2 is FQNEAQ (reference sequence). Deletions cut 2 bases from V and 5 bases from J, with 12 bases between. The CDR3 runs 15 residues. CDR3 nucleotide sequence: TGTGCCAGCAGCTTACCGGCAGGGCGGACCGGGGAGCTGTTTTTT. Protein product: CASSLPAGRTGELFF.

The gene calls are TRBV5-1 and TRBJ1-1; possibly TRBD1 for D (5 bases). Trimming removed 3 bases at V and 3 bases at J, with 9 bases between. CDR3 length: 13 amino acids. The germline V gene has CDR1 SGHRS and CDR2 YFSETQ. The CDR3 sequence: CASSSRVDTEAFF. The CDR3 DNA reads as TGCGCCAGCAGCTCCAGGGTGGACACTGAAGCTTTCTTT.

A single count supports this clone. The V gene is TRBV28, the J gene TRBJ2-3; tentatively, D is TRBD1 (5 bases). V was pared by 7 bases and J by 5 bases, with 19 bases between. Germline lookup yields CDR1 MDHEN and CDR2 SYDVKM. This CDR3 region has 15 residues. In DNA form, the CDR3 reads TGTGCCAGCACCCAAAAGGGGTCGAATCTAGATACGCAGTATTTT. It specifies CASTQKGSNLDTQYF.

The rearrangement links TRBV30 to TRBJ1-1, with D maybe TRBD1 (5 bases). This CDR3 region has 13 residues. Germline assignment: CDR1 GTSNPN and CDR2 SVGIG (reference sequence). V lost 0 bases and J 1 base, leaving 6 bases between the germline ends. The CDR3 sequence: CAWSVGGNTEAFF. The DNA of the CDR3 is TGTGCCTGGAGTGTTGGGGGGAACACTGAAGCTTTCTTT.

This clone has just a few counts. CDR3 sequence (DNA): TGTGCCAGCAAGCAGGGAGATGGCTACACCTTC. This sequence encodes CASKQGDGYTF. The gene calls are TRBV2 and TRBJ1-2, with D possibly TRBD1 on 5 matching bases. The germline V gene has CDR1 SNHLY and CDR2 FYNNEI. With 7 bases removed from V and 6 bases from J, the gap between germline ends came to 9 bases. This CDR3 has 11 residues.

V gene TRBV5-1 combines with J gene TRBJ2-7; perhaps TRBD1 as D (6 bases). There are 15 residues in the CDR3. Germline CDR1 and CDR2: SGHRS and YFSETQ. Trimming shortened V by 3 bases and J by 4 bases, and 17 bases separated the two germline ends. The CDR3 here is CASSSTGFRGYEQYF. As DNA, the CDR3 is TGCGCCAGCAGCTCAACCGGGTTCAGGGGTTACGAGCAGTACTTC.

The chain has TRBV28 and TRBJ1-2; D is unclear. Germline V lookup: CDR1 MDHEN, CDR2 SYDVKM. This CDR3 has 13 amino acids. Trimming took off 6 bases at V and 2 bases at J, with 10 bases between the two ends. Written as DNA, the CDR3 is TGTGCCAGCAGGGATTTGGGGAACTATGGCTACACCTTC. Protein sequence: CASRDLGNYGYTF.

This clone was detected only once. The gene calls are TRBV4-1 and TRBJ2-3, with 9 bases identical to TRBD2. CDR3 length equals 14 residues. Germline CDR1 is MGHRA and CDR2 is YSYEKL. The V segment lost 4 bases and the J segment 5 bases; nucleotides outside the gene matches: 4. CDR3 sequence: CASSLAGDVDTQYF. The DNA of the CDR3 is TGCGCCAGCAGCCTAGCGGGAGACGTAGATACGCAGTATTTT.

The chain employs TRBV5-1 and TRBJ1-1; D is ambiguous. Trimming removed 4 bases at V and 6 bases at J, with 19 bases between. This CDR3 is 15 amino acids long. Per germline, CDR1 SGHRS and CDR2 YFSETQ. CDR3 coding DNA: TGCGCCAGCAGCGCAACTCACGGGCTACTGGCTGAAGCTTTCTTT. Its translation is CASSATHGLLAEAFF.